This T cell receptor (beta chain) was sequenced in a study of T cells in Graves' hyperthyroidism and ophthalmopathy. RNA transcripts gave rise to amplified TCR beta CDR3 regions. RT-PCR in the first round (using the HTBI primer set) targeted the TCR CDR3. MiXCR was run by TCRdb on the multiplex PCR reads, yielding one entry per CDR3 protein. The sample carries hundreds of thousands of distinct CDR3 sequences, about 20% recorded once. For the diagnoses, clinical symptoms, serum thyroxine and TRAb, thyroid ultrasound and orbital computed tomography were used. The CDR3 is made up of 15 amino acids. The germline CDR1 and CDR2 sequences are SNHLY and FYNNEI. After removal of 5 bases from V and 0 bases from J, the junction contained 2 bases not matched to a gene. This clonotype was counted many times.

Sequencing input: blood. This TCR was recovered from a man between 35 and 55 years old with Graves' ophthalmopathy. The chain employs TRBV2 and TRBJ2-3, with 10 bases fitting TRBD2. This CDR3 reads CASSSGRASTDTQYF. CDR3 nucleotide sequence: TGTGCCAGCAGTAGCGGGAGGGCTAGCACAGATACGCAGTATTTT.